This T cell receptor (beta chain) was retrieved from a study of T cells in Graves' hyperthyroidism and ophthalmopathy (dated by TCRdb to 2018 to 2020). Context from the whole study: Peripheral blood samples were taken at the time of initial diagnosis, prior to any treatment. The paper reports TCR Vbeta CDR3 sequencing of some 140 peripheral blood samples: under 45 ophthalmopathy, roughly 74 hyperthyroidism and 17 progressor patients. To identify TCR V-J signatures that set the groups apart, the researchers used a discovery cohort of 95 to 100 patients, made up of around 42 with Graves' ophthalmopathy and about 60 with stable Graves' hyperthyroidism. The study also compared thyroid tissue and blood T-cell repertoires from five or six Graves' hyperthyroidism patients. Whether ophthalmopathy could be predicted prospectively was tested in an independent validation cohort made up of 18 to 20 hyperthyroidism patients plus 17 patients who later progressed to ophthalmopathy. Following sampling, methimazole starting at 30 mg daily was given to hyperthyroidism patients, and high-dose intravenous methylprednisolone was given to ophthalmopathy patients. For training and testing, the roughly 93 patients in the discovery cohort were randomly divided in a 7:3 ratio. The study at large found these results: A model built on a 13 V-J signature distinguished ophthalmopathy from stable hyperthyroidism, reaching 85% to 90% sensitivity and under 84% specificity in cross-validation and 80%/75% in testing. No statistical method was used to set the sample size in advance, and investigators knew the group allocation. Most expanded thyroid clonotypes (frequency above 0.001) were also detected in blood, suggesting blood repertoires may reflect thyroid immune responses. In validation, the model predicted progression to ophthalmopathy a median of approximately 6.6 months before onset, with roughly 70% sensitivity and 72.22% specificity.

This clonotype was seen ten or more times. Its antigen specificity is not known. It has no much larger one-base neighbor in the sample; base qualities were not kept. In the ophthalmopathy patients, disease was moderately to severely active, with a Clinical Activity Score of 3 or more, a NOSPECS grade of 4 or more, and a duration of less than 3 months. Exclusion was applied to patients with uncontrolled infections, other autoimmune diseases, pregnancy or lactation. Clinical symptoms, serum thyroxine and TRAb, thyroid ultrasound, and orbital computed tomography formed the basis for the diagnoses. PBMCs were separated from 10 ml of fresh peripheral blood using Ficoll-Paque density gradient centrifugation. Total RNA was extracted using Trizol reagent, and RNA quality was assessed on an Agilent 2100 Bioanalyzer. The CDR3, from cysteine to phenylalanine, totals 15 residues. Kept here is only the CDR3 DNA, which spans 45 bases and is read in frame from base 1. Trimmed from V: 3 bases; trimmed from J: 2 bases; junction bases lacking a gene match: 4.

The TCR beta CDR3 regions were amplified from the RNA transcripts. For the first round of RT-PCR on the TCR CDR3, the HTBI primer set was used together with the Qiagen OneStep RT-PCR kit. Libraries were constructed in a second round of multiplex PCR, after which size selection and purification were carried out. Sequencing of the libraries was done on an Illumina HiSeq2000 using paired-end 100 bp reads. The authors processed their data as follows. SOAPnuke was used to process the raw data, throwing out any read that contained adapters or uncalled bases, had a mean Phred below 15, or lacked an exact constant-primer or identifier match. High-quality paired reads were merged with COPE v1.2.5, and unique nucleotide sequences were defined as clonotypes. MiTCR v1.1 was used to align clonotypes to the IMGT TRBV, TRBD and TRBJ reference segments. Analysis was restricted to V-J combinations with a frequency above 0.0001, which covered roughly 99% of repertoires. A TCS score was defined as the ratio between F50 (clonal expansion) and ExV (chaos), using BLOSUM62-based TCRdist between CDR3 peptides within each V-J. Welch's t-statistics and random forest reduced around 550 V-J features to 13, which were used in a naive Bayes classifier (R e1071). TCRdb reworked the public reads: Q25 trimming with fastp, MiXCR clone assembly, productive beta chains retained. Each record represents a unique CDR3 protein, reported with the most common genes and DNA among its rows. In this record, the V and J calls reflect TCRdb's handling and not the investigators' own analysis. The sample table shows approximately 300,000 distinct CDR3 sequences, and about 17% are seen once. The biggest ten clones account for over 45% of the sample.

This receptor chain uses TRBV12-3 or TRBV12-4 and TRBJ2-1, with TRBD1 matching 7 junction bases. The clonotype comes from a woman aged 60-75 years with Graves' ophthalmopathy. The source material was blood. The DNA is TGTGCCAGCAGTTTGGGACAGCCTACCTACAATGAGCAGTTCTTC. Its translation is CASSLGQPTYNEQFF.